This T cell receptor beta chain comes out of a study of blood T cell repertoires in COVID-19. Study-wide context: Some COVID-19 samples were acute and others convalescent; all came from the United States, Italy and Spain. T cells, B-cell-depleted T cells, or PBMCs supplied cDNA or gDNA.

One Seattle source followed patients from active infection through their disease course. Authors' data handling: Amplified reference gene primers provided the basis for estimating nucleated cell counts. The protocol was immunoSEQ multiplex PCR, while the TCRdb copy is restricted to in-frame clones and leaves out a portion. That table gives V, J and clone size, and the DNA gave D and trimming. The data show fewer than 600,000 clones, about 88% seen once. Germline V CDR1 and CDR2: LGHDT, YNNKEL (reference sequence). The CDR3 covers 15 residues. The V end lost 1 base, the J end lost 10 bases, and 14 bases lay between the germline ends.

The chain employs TRBV3-1 (or the pseudogene TRBV3-2) and TRBJ1-6; D may be TRBD1 (5 bases). What was sequenced was peripheral blood. The receptor was isolated from a man younger than 35 with COVID-19, enrolled during active disease. Here the CDR3 reads CASSQASGVGSPLHF. In DNA form, the CDR3 reads TGTGCCAGCAGCCAAGCCTCGGGGGTCGGATCACCCCTCCACTTT.